This TCR beta chain was observed in a study of identifying expanded T cells in peripheral blood. Some clones are missing from TCRdb's copy, which holds only in-frame ones; the method was immunoSEQ multiplex PCR. The data show tens of thousands of clones, around nine tenths seen once. The germline CDR1 and CDR2 sequences are LNHDA and SQIVND (reference sequence). The CDR3 spans 14 residues. V dropped 5 bases and J dropped 0 bases, with 10 bases sitting between them. Sequenced material: blood. This TCR was recovered from a person between 18 and 75 years old in good health. This chain uses TRBV19 with TRBJ1-1; D is ambiguous. The CDR3 coding sequence is TGTGCCAGTAGTCGGGCCACAATGAACACTGAAGCTTTCTTT. It codes for CASSRATMNTEAFF.